Each of the 12 T cell receptor beta chains below was sequenced from the same sample in a study of cytomegalovirus exposure and HLA in healthy donors. This table comes from immunoSEQ multiplex PCR, and its TCRdb copy is limited to in-frame clones, with some not included. The profile shows some 180,000 clones, 86% of them singletons. The sample taken for sequencing was PBMCs. The receptor source for this set is a young man in good health and CMV-seropositive.

The V gene is TRBV28, the J gene TRBJ2-7, with TRBD1 matching over 8 bases. Trimming removed 5 bases from V and 3 bases from J; junction bases left unmatched: 6. Germline V lookup: CDR1 MDHEN, CDR2 SYDVKM. The CDR3 runs to 14 residues. The CDR3 protein is CASSPTGGRYEQYF. CDR3 in DNA: TGTGCCAGCAGTCCAACAGGGGGTCGCTACGAGCAGTACTTC.

V and J are TRBV4-3 and TRBJ2-1, with 7 bases fitting TRBD1. This CDR3 comprises 16 residues. V shed 3 bases, J shed 5 bases, and the junction held 10 bases outside the gene matches. CDR1 is LGHNA, CDR2 YSLEER, per germline. CDR3 in amino acids: CASSQLRGRGHNEQFF. The CDR3 bases are TGCGCCAGCAGCCAGTTGAGGGGTAGGGGGCACAATGAGCAGTTCTTC.

V usage is TRBV16 and J usage is TRBJ2-3; unclear D gene. The CDR3 is 13 amino acids. V was trimmed by 2 bases and J by 2 bases, leaving 5 bases between them. CDR1 and CDR2 from the germline V gene are KGHSY and FQNENV. This CDR3 is CASSQVVTDTQYF. In DNA form, the CDR3 reads TGTGCCAGCAGCCAAGTAGTCACAGATACGCAGTATTTT. The full variable domain, rest sourced from reference TRBV16 and TRBJ2-3, is GEEVAQTPKHLVRGEGQKAKLYCAPIKGHSYVFWYQQVLKNEFKFLISFQNENVFDETGMPKERFSAKCLPNSPCSLEIQATKLEDSAVYFCASSQVVTDTQYFGPGTRLTVL.

This clone was counted only a few times. The CDR3 sequence is CASSLGAIQYGYTF. Here the CDR3 DNA reads TGTGCCAGCAGCTTAGGGGCGATTCAATATGGCTACACCTTC. V and J are TRBV11-2 and TRBJ1-2, with D hard to call. CDR1 and CDR2 (germline): SGHAT, FQNNGV. The ends were cut back, 1 base at V and 5 bases at J, with 11 bases in the middle. The CDR3 consists of 14 residues.

V usage is TRBV25-1 and J usage is TRBJ2-7, with 9 bases aligning to TRBD1. V shed 7 bases, J shed 2 bases, and the junction held 6 bases outside the gene matches. Germline V gives CDR1 MGHDK, CDR2 SYGVNS. This CDR3 spans 14 amino acids. The CDR3 here is CASKAGTGTYEQYF. CDR3 coding DNA: TGTGCCAGCAAAGCCGGGACAGGGACCTACGAGCAGTACTTC.

The rearrangement uses TRBV20-1 and TRBJ1-2; D is uncertain. The germline V and J ends were trimmed by 6 bases and 8 bases, with 13 bases remaining between them. Germline assignment: CDR1 DFQATT and CDR2 SNEGSKA (reference sequence). The CDR3 has 11 residues. CDR3 coding DNA: TGCAGTGCCGGGCATTCAGGAGGCTACACCTTC. Translated: CSAGHSGGYTF.

The chain couples TRBV27 to TRBJ1-5; D remains unclear. The CDR3 has 12 amino acids. V lost 6 bases and J 4 bases, leaving 7 bases between the germline ends. Germline-derived CDR1 and CDR2 are MNHEY and SMNVEV (reference sequence). CDR3 residues: CASRAGNQPQHF. Written as DNA, the CDR3 is TGTGCCAGCAGGGCAGGTAATCAGCCCCAGCATTTT.

This chain joins TRBV7-9 and TRBJ2-2; D uncertain. CDR1 and CDR2 (germline): SEHNR, FQNEAQ (reference sequence). This CDR3 has 17 residues. Trimming took off 6 bases at V and 0 bases at J, with 17 bases between the two ends. CDR3 in DNA: TGTGCCAGCAGTACCGACTTCTACAGTACGAACACCGGGGAGCTGTTTTTT. Translated: CASSTDFYSTNTGELFF.

This clone was picked up a small number of times. Other DNA sequences of this sample code for an identical CDR3. The chain has TRBV9 and TRBJ1-2; D remains ambiguous. V lost 4 bases, J lost 0 bases, and 10 bases lay in between. Germline V gene sequence: CDR1 SGDLS, CDR2 YYNGEE. CDR3 size: 14 residues. DNA of the CDR3: TGTGCCAGCAGCCCCGGTGAAGCTAACTATGGCTACACCTTC. This translates into CASSPGEANYGYTF.

The J gene is TRBJ2-1, the V gene TRBV6-5, with TRBD2 identical over 10 bases. The CDR3 extends over 15 amino acids. Per germline, CDR1 MNHEY and CDR2 SVGAGI. V lost 10 bases and J lost 5; bases outside the gene matches: 11. The CDR3 reads CATGRGLAVNNEQFF. The CDR3 DNA reads as TGTGCCACCGGTCGCGGACTAGCGGTCAACAATGAGCAGTTCTTC.

The genes are TRBV19 and TRBJ1-1, with 7 bases lining up with TRBD1. V trimming: 5 bases; J trimming: 4 bases; junction bases outside the gene matches: 7. The CDR3 has 14 amino acids. Germline V CDR1 and CDR2: LNHDA, SQIVND (reference sequence). As DNA, the CDR3 is TGTGCCAGTAGTGCACGACAGGGTGCCACTGAAGCTTTCTTT. Translating it yields CASSARQGATEAFF.

The count of this clone is one. This chain links TRBV11-2 with TRBJ2-1; D unresolved. This CDR3 has 13 amino acids. Germline loops: CDR1 SGHAT, CDR2 FQNNGV. Trimming removed 4 bases from V and 6 bases from J, with 10 bases in between. CDR3 residues: CASSSQLVNEQFF. Written as DNA, the CDR3 is TGTGCCAGCAGCTCCCAATTAGTCAATGAGCAGTTCTTC.